These 30 T cell receptor beta chains originate from one sample sequenced in a study of CD8 T cells in ankylosing spondylitis. The study's findings and limits: Blood of patients with ankylosing spondylitis appeared to be characterized by a TCR beta motif of about eight highly homologous variants.

TCRdb re-derived calls from the 5' RACE reads in MiXCR, one entry per CDR3 protein. The sample includes hundreds of thousands of distinct CDR3 sequences, approximately 12% seen only once; the top ten take just over 0.5%. These TCRs' antigens remain unknown. The sequencing input was blood, either unsorted or a sorted T cell fraction (not recorded which). The receptors here all came from a male donor with ankylosing spondylitis.

In this sample, this clonotype turned up a few times. V is TRBV20-1 and J is TRBJ2-3, with 7 bases fitting TRBD2. The CDR3 runs 15 residues. The trim removed 7 bases at V and 3 bases at J, leaving 13 bases unmatched. Germline V lookup: CDR1 DFQATT, CDR2 SNEGSKA (reference sequence). The CDR3 DNA reads TGCAGTGTAGAGATGCGGGAGATCCGGACAGATACGCAGTATTTT. It yields the protein CSVEMREIRTDTQYF.

In its sample, this clonotype was seen a few times. The J gene is TRBJ2-5, the V gene TRBV20-1; D gene uncertain. The CDR3 has 9 residues. Trimming shortened V by 4 bases and J by 6 bases, and 3 bases separated the two germline ends. The germline CDR1 and CDR2 sequences are DFQATT and SNEGSKA (reference sequence). This chain's CDR3 is CSATQTQYF. As DNA, the CDR3 is TGCAGTGCTACGCAGACCCAGTACTTC.

This clonotype has just a few counts. The V gene is TRBV15, the J gene TRBJ2-1; TRBD2 matches at 15 bases. Trimming took 4 bases from V and 9 from J; bases not matched to a gene: 4. Looked up from germline, CDR1 is LNHNV and CDR2 is YYDKDF (reference sequence). The CDR3 runs to 15 residues. The CDR3 DNA follows: TGTGCCACCAGCAAGGGACTAGCGGGAGGAGGTGAGCAGTTCTTC. It codes for CATSKGLAGGGEQFF.

This sequence joins TRBV9 and TRBJ2-3; 9 positions match TRBD2. V shed 0 bases, J shed 1 base, and the junction held 3 bases outside the gene matches. Germline CDR1 reads SGDLS; CDR2 reads YYNGEE. This CDR3 has 16 residues. The CDR3 sequence is CASSVAAGGRTDTQYF. The CDR3 bases are TGTGCCAGCAGCGTAGCGGCGGGAGGGCGCACAGATACGCAGTATTTT.

The chain employs TRBV4-3 and TRBJ2-2; maybe TRBD1 (5 bases). With 4 bases removed from V and 2 bases from J, the gap between germline ends came to 14 bases. Germline V gene data show CDR1 as LGHNA and CDR2 as YSLEER. This CDR3 spans 16 amino acids. The CDR3: CASSRGPRGNTGELFF. DNA of the CDR3: TGCGCCAGCAGCCGGGGCCCCCGCGGCAACACCGGGGAGCTGTTTTTT.

This clonotype has at least ten counts. The chain couples TRBV4-2 to TRBJ2-5; a possible D gene is TRBD2 (6 bases). This CDR3 has 14 amino acids. V gave up 3 bases and J gave up 1 base, with 9 bases separating them. Germline V gene data show CDR1 as LGHNA and CDR2 as YNFKEQ. Here the CDR3 DNA reads TGTGCCAGCAGCCAGTCGGGACTCCAAGAGACCCAGTACTTC. Amino acids: CASSQSGLQETQYF.

At least ten counts were recorded for this clonotype. J is TRBJ2-2 and V is TRBV5-1, with 12 bases lining up with TRBD1. The CDR3 has 18 amino acids. The germline V gene has CDR1 SGHRS and CDR2 YFSETQ. J lost 5 bases, V lost 0 bases, and 8 bases had no gene match. The CDR3 here is CASSLEGTGGDGTGELFF. The DNA for the CDR3 is TGCGCCAGCAGCTTGGAGGGGACAGGGGGCGACGGAACCGGGGAGCTGTTTTTT.

The chain has TRBV5-5 and TRBJ2-1; TRBD2 is a possible D gene (6 bases). Trimming cost V 0 bases and J 7 bases, with 11 bases left between them. CDR3 length equals 14 residues. CDR1 and CDR2 (germline): SGHKS, YYEKEE (reference sequence). Here the CDR3 reads CASSLGGIRNEQFF. The CDR3, as DNA: TGTGCCAGCAGCTTGGGCGGGATCAGGAATGAGCAGTTCTTC.

This clonotype was counted a few times. The genes are TRBV7-9 and TRBJ1-2; tentatively, D is TRBD1 (6 bases). Trimming took 5 bases from V and 2 from J, leaving 15 bases between them. Germline V gene data show CDR1 as SEHNR and CDR2 as FQNEAQ (reference sequence). The CDR3 is 15 amino acids. CDR3 in amino acids: CASSKWTVGNYGYTF. In nucleotides, the CDR3 is TGTGCCAGCAGCAAGTGGACAGTGGGCAACTATGGCTACACCTTC.

This clonotype was found once. The chain uses TRBV19 and TRBJ2-3, with 8 bases aligning to TRBD2. Trimming at V came to 10 bases and at J to 2 bases, leaving 14 bases not matched to a gene. This CDR3 has 16 residues. Germline loops: CDR1 LNHDA, CDR2 SQIVND (reference sequence). As DNA, the CDR3 is TGTGCCACCCGGTGGAGACTAGCGTCTACCACAGATACGCAGTATTTT. Translating gives CATRWRLASTTDTQYF.

The chain combines TRBV4-3 with TRBJ2-5; D might be TRBD2 (6 bases). The CDR3 length is 14 residues. Between the trimmed V and J ends, which lost 8 bases and 0 bases, there was a span of 13 bases. Germline V gene lookup returns CDR1 LGHNA and CDR2 YSLEER. This CDR3 is CASGPSGDQETQYF. As DNA, the CDR3 is TGCGCCAGCGGACCTTCGGGGGACCAAGAGACCCAGTACTTC.

The V call is TRBV4-2, the J call TRBJ2-6; no definite D call. V was trimmed by 1 base and J by 2 bases, leaving 3 bases between them. Per the germline V gene, CDR1 is LGHNA and CDR2 is YNFKEQ. The CDR3 consists of 14 residues. CDR3 protein: CASSQVTGANVLTF. DNA for the CDR3: TGTGCCAGCAGCCAAGTTACTGGGGCCAACGTCCTGACTTTC.

The CDR3 DNA follows: TGCGCCAGCAGTCCAGATACCATTGGGGCTGGGGCCAACGTCCTGACTTTC. Translation gives CASSPDTIGAGANVLTF. J is TRBJ2-6 and V is TRBV5-1; the D is unclear. Germline V gives CDR1 SGHRS, CDR2 YFSETQ. The CDR3 spans 17 residues. Between the trimmed V and J ends, which lost 5 bases and 2 bases, there was a span of 17 bases.

In its sample, this clonotype was seen a few times. This chain joins TRBV7-2 and TRBJ2-1, with 9 nucleotides matching TRBD2. Germline lookup yields CDR1 SGHTA and CDR2 FQGNSA. The CDR3 is 15 residues long. Germline trimming cut 2 bases from V and 6 bases from J; bases unmatched to any gene: 5. The CDR3 region is CASSLRGRASNEQFF. As DNA, the CDR3 is TGTGCCAGCAGCTTACGCGGGAGGGCCTCCAATGAGCAGTTCTTC.

This clonotype turned up a few times. The chain links TRBV6-1 to TRBJ1-2; D call uncertain. This CDR3 has 13 amino acids. Germline CDR1 MNHNS, CDR2 SASEGT. The V end was cut by 5 bases, the J end by 4 bases, with 11 bases between. DNA of the CDR3: TGTGCCAGCAGTCATGGCCAGGCCTATGGCTACACCTTC. This translates into CASSHGQAYGYTF.

This clonotype was seen more than once but under ten times. V is TRBV10-3 and J is TRBJ1-4, with 10 bases that match TRBD1. The CDR3 length is 15 residues. CDR1 ENHRY and CDR2 SYGVKD come from the germline V gene. The ends lost 4 bases at V and 8 bases at J; junction bases unmatched: 7. The CDR3 loop is CAISGSKDRGEKLFF. For the CDR3, the DNA is TGTGCCATCAGTGGGTCAAAGGACAGGGGGGAAAAACTGTTTTTT.

The V call is TRBV18, the J call TRBJ1-6; 7 nucleotides line up with TRBD1. The CDR3 runs to 15 residues. Germline CDR1 is KGHSH and CDR2 is LQKENI. J lost 9 bases, V lost 3 bases, and 8 bases had no gene match. CDR3 nucleotide sequence: TGTGCCAGCTCACCTACATCGGGACAGCTTTCACCCCTCCACTTT. Its translation: CASSPTSGQLSPLHF.

CDR3 residues: CASSLEPSGRSEELFF. The DNA of the CDR3 is TGCGCCAGCAGCTTGGAACCTAGCGGGAGGTCGGAGGAGCTGTTTTTT. The V gene is TRBV5-1, the J gene TRBJ2-2, with TRBD2 matching 11 bases. In germline, CDR1 is SGHRS, CDR2 YFSETQ. The CDR3 sequence is 16 residues long. Trimming at V came to 0 bases and at J to 10 bases, leaving 8 bases not matched to a gene. The full variable domain, with the rest looked up from reference TRBV5-1 and TRBJ2-2, is KAGVTQTPRYLIKTRGQQVTLSCSPISGHRSVSWYQQTPGQGLQFLFEYFSETQRNKGNFPGRFSGRQFSNSRSEMNVSTLELGDSALYLCASSLEPSGRSEELFFGEGSRLTVL.

The V call is TRBV28, the J call TRBJ2-5; a weak D match, TRBD2 (5 bases). Between the trimmed V and J ends, which lost 5 bases and 5 bases, there was a span of 21 bases. The CDR3 consists of 16 residues. Per germline, CDR1 MDHEN and CDR2 SYDVKM. The CDR3 region has the DNA TGTGCCAGCAGTCCTTCTCGGGCTATCCGGAGGGAGACCCAGTACTTC. This sequence encodes CASSPSRAIRRETQYF. Full variable domain (rest looked up from reference TRBV28 and TRBJ2-5): DVKVTQSSRYLVKRTGEKVFLECVQDMDHENMFWYRQDPGLGLRLIYFSYDVKMKEKGDIPEGYSVSREKKERFSLILESASTNQTSMYLCASSPSRAIRRETQYFGPGTRLLVL.

The V gene is TRBV3-1, the J gene TRBJ2-2, with 10 bases aligning to TRBD1. J was trimmed by 5 bases and V by 1 base; bases with no gene match: 4. The CDR3 runs 16 residues. Germline CDR1 is LGHDT and CDR2 is YNNKEL (reference sequence). CDR3 region: CASSQAGTGETGELFF. CDR3 DNA sequence: TGTGCCAGCAGCCAAGCCGGGACAGGGGAGACCGGGGAGCTGTTTTTT.

This clonotype was detected a few times. The V call is TRBV5-1, the J call TRBJ2-1; unclear D gene. Per the germline V gene, CDR1 is SGHRS and CDR2 is YFSETQ. CDR3 length equals 15 residues. Trimming stripped 2 bases from V and 4 bases from J, with 13 bases between. This CDR3 is CASSFATLGYNEQFF. The DNA of the CDR3 is TGCGCCAGCAGCTTTGCCACCCTAGGTTACAATGAGCAGTTCTTC.

This chain joins TRBV27 and TRBJ1-2; the D is unclear. The CDR3 consists of 13 residues. Trimming removed 3 bases at V and 3 bases at J, with 8 bases between. Per germline, CDR1 MNHEY and CDR2 SMNVEV (reference sequence). CDR3 DNA sequence: TGTGCCAGCAGTTTGACACCCCACTATGGCTACACCTTC. Encoded protein: CASSLTPHYGYTF.

The sample holds a few counts of this clonotype. The DNA for the CDR3 is TGTGCCAGCAGCTTAGTGGCGGGGAGGTCGGCAGATACGCAGTATTTT. Translation gives CASSLVAGRSADTQYF. V is TRBV7-8 and J is TRBJ2-3; D perhaps matches TRBD2 (6 bases). This CDR3 is 16 amino acids long. CDR1 and CDR2 from the germline V gene are SGHVS and FQNEAQ. V was pared by 1 base and J by 4 bases, with 15 bases between.

The rearrangement uses TRBV5-1 and TRBJ2-2; D is unresolved. Germline V lookup: CDR1 SGHRS, CDR2 YFSETQ. V was trimmed by 1 base and J by 0 bases, leaving 10 bases between them. This CDR3 comprises 16 residues. Here the CDR3 DNA reads TGCGCCAGCAGCTTGTTTGGGGTCTCGAACACCGGGGAGCTGTTTTTT. This gives the protein CASSLFGVSNTGELFF.

The gene calls are TRBV5-8 and TRBJ1-5, with D possibly TRBD1 on 6 matching bases. This CDR3 contains 15 residues. Trimming removed 4 bases from V and 4 bases from J, with 15 bases in between. Germline V lookup: CDR1 SGHTS, CDR2 YDEGEE. The CDR3 DNA reads as TGTGCCAGCAGCACCTGGACAGCTTATAATCAGCCCCAGCATTTT. Translating it yields CASSTWTAYNQPQHF.

This clonotype showed up just a few times. The chain employs TRBV20-1 and TRBJ2-7; D call uncertain. Germline V lookup: CDR1 DFQATT, CDR2 SNEGSKA (reference sequence). V shed 3 bases and J shed 0 bases, with 12 bases lying between them. The CDR3 is 14 residues long. The CDR3 coding sequence is TGCAGTGCTAGTGGCCTTTCCAGCTCCTACGAGCAGTACTTC. Translating gives CSASGLSSSYEQYF.

This clonotype has a handful of counts. The chain uses TRBV24-1 and TRBJ2-1; maybe TRBD2 (6 bases). Trimming removed 4 bases from V and 16 bases from J, with 22 bases in between. CDR1 is KGHDR, CDR2 SFDVKD, per germline. CDR3 length: 14 amino acids. The CDR3 is CATSDPTAEGPKFF. DNA of the CDR3: TGTGCCACCAGTGACCCGACCGCGGAGGGGCCAAAATTCTTC.

The J gene is TRBJ2-3, the V gene TRBV27, with 8 bases that match TRBD2. V lost 8 bases, J lost 8 bases, and 12 bases stayed unmatched. Per germline, CDR1 MNHEY and CDR2 SMNVEV (reference sequence). There are 14 residues in the CDR3. CDR3 loop: CASPPAGGSSTQYF. As DNA, the CDR3 is TGTGCCAGCCCGCCCGCGGGAGGTTCCAGTACGCAGTATTTT.

The chain is built from TRBV5-1 and TRBJ2-1; TRBD2 matches at 7 bases. This CDR3 contains 15 residues. After removal of 1 base from V and 3 bases from J, the junction contained 4 bases not matched to a gene. Germline V lookup: CDR1 SGHRS, CDR2 YFSETQ. The CDR3 coding sequence is TGCGCCAGCAGCTTGAATGCGGGAGACTACAATGAGCAGTTCTTC. The encoded protein is CASSLNAGDYNEQFF.

This clonotype has just a few counts. The chain links TRBV27 to TRBJ2-2; D gene ambiguous. The CDR3 is 14 residues long. The germline V gene has CDR1 MNHEY and CDR2 SMNVEV (reference sequence). V lost 8 bases, J lost 2 bases, and 12 bases lay in between. The CDR3 is CASLVRTNTGELFF. The CDR3 DNA sequence: TGTGCCAGCCTTGTAAGGACCAACACCGGGGAGCTGTTTTTT.